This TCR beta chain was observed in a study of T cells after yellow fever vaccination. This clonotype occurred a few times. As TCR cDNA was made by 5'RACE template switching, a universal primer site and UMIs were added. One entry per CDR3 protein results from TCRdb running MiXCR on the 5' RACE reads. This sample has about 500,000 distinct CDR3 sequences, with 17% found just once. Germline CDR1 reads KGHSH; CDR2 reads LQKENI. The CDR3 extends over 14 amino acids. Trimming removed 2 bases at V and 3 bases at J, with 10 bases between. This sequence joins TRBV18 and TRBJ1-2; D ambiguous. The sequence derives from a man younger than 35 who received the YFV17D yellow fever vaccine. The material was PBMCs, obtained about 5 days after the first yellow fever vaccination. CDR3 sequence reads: CASSPNEADYGYTF. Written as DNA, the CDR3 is TGTGCCAGCTCACCAAATGAGGCGGACTATGGCTACACCTTC.